Listed below are T cell receptor beta chains from one sample, sequenced in a study of OX40 agonist ivuxolimab in advanced cancers. Some clones are missing from TCRdb's copy, which holds only in-frame ones; the method was immunoSEQ multiplex PCR. The data contain 60,000 to 65,000 clones, 84% of them singletons. Specimen: CD4+ or CD8+ T cells sorted from blood, collected in a trial of the OX40 agonist ivuxolimab. The receptors shown here come from an adult with an advanced solid tumor such as melanoma, head and neck, liver or kidney cancer. CDR3s include the opening cysteine and the closing phenylalanine or tryptophan. D genes are given only for firm matches. Size is omitted from some rows. Given values are once, few, many or a class for expanded clones.

TRBD1 TRBJ1-1 TRBV28 NA CASSSDRELSAFF TGTGCCAGCAGTTCGGACAGGGAGCTGTCAGCTTTCTTT
TRBD1 TRBJ1-1 TRBV6-5 NA CASRTGSVNTEAFF TGTGCCAGCAGGACAGGGTCGGTGAACACTGAAGCTTTCTTT
NA TRBJ1-6 TRBV19 NA CAVGGGSYNSPLHF TGTGCCGTAGGCGGGGGGTCCTATAATTCACCCCTCCACTTT
NA TRBJ2-2 TRBV4-1 NA CASSQANLVAAGELFF TGCGCCAGCAGCCAGGCCAACTTAGTGGCGGCCGGGGAGCTGTTTTTT
NA TRBJ1-1 TRBV9 NA CASSVTGVEAFF TGTGCCAGCAGCGTAACCGGAGTTGAAGCTTTCTTT
TRBD1 TRBJ2-5 TRBV6-5 NA CASSYSGTGGQTQYF TGTGCCAGCAGTTACTCGGGAACAGGGGGGCAGACCCAGTACTTC
NA TRBJ2-1 TRBV6-5 NA CASMGTERDEQFF TGTGCCAGCATGGGGACAGAGCGGGATGAGCAGTTCTTC
TRBD1 TRBJ2-7 TRBV6-6 many CASSWGQGRLEQYF TGTGCCAGCAGTTGGGGACAGGGACGACTCGAGCAGTACTTC
NA TRBJ2-4 TRBV21-1 NA CASSTAGRGVWCQNIQYF TGTGCCAGCAGCACGGCCGGCCGGGGGGTATGGTGCCAAAACATTCAGTACTTC
NA TRBJ1-4 TRBV7-8 NA CASSPGLLATNEKLFF TGTGCCAGCAGCCCAGGCCTTTTAGCAACTAATGAAAAACTGTTTTTT
NA TRBJ2-3 TRBV25-1 NA CASSDRDIRTDTQYF TGTGCCAGCAGTGACCGGGACATTCGGACAGATACGCAGTATTTT
NA TRBJ1-6 TRBV2 NA CASNRERVDNSPLHF TGTGCCAGCAACCGGGAGCGGGTGGATAATTCACCCCTCCACTTT
TRBD2 TRBJ2-3 TRBV29-1 NA CSVAPRGDRTDTQYF TGCAGCGTTGCCCCCCGGGGGGATCGCACAGATACGCAGTATTTT
TRBD2 TRBJ2-7 TRBV2 once CASRAGLDYEQYF TGTGCCAGCAGAGCGGGACTAGACTACGAGCAGTACTTC
NA TRBJ2-5 TRBV7-3 NA CASSPRGGNEETQYF TGTGCCAGCAGCCCCCGGGGTGGAAATGAAGAGACCCAGTACTTC
NA TRBJ2-3 TRBV5-1 NA CASSLTLPDTQYF TGCGCCAGCAGCTTGACCCTCCCAGATACGCAGTATTTT
NA TRBJ1-5 TRBV2 NA CASKRQTNQPQHF TGTGCCAGCAAAAGACAAACAAATCAGCCCCAGCATTTT
NA TRBJ1-2 TRBV14 NA CASSQDLGRGNYGYTF TGTGCCAGCAGCCAAGATTTGGGCAGGGGAAACTATGGCTACACCTTC
NA TRBJ2-2 TRBV2 NA CASFGFTGELFF TGTGCCAGCTTCGGGTTTACCGGGGAGCTGTTTTTT
NA TRBJ2-1 TRBV18 NA CASSPTRGPYNEQFF TGTGCCAGCTCACCGACGAGGGGACCCTACAATGAGCAGTTCTTC
NA TRBJ2-5 TRBV28 NA CASSLLEETQYF TGTGCCAGCAGTTTATTAGAAGAGACCCAGTACTTC
NA TRBJ2-5 TRBV11-1 once CASSLVQGWETQYF TGTGCCAGCAGCTTAGTCCAGGGATGGGAGACCCAGTACTTC
NA TRBJ2-3 TRBV5-1 NA CASSLGGPDTQYF TGCGCCAGCAGCTTGGGGGGGCCAGATACGCAGTATTTT
TRBD1 TRBJ1-2 TRBV10-2 NA CAIEDRAGYGYTF TGCGCCATTGAGGACAGGGCGGGCTATGGCTACACCTTC
TRBD2 TRBJ2-1 TRBV19 NA CASTRISGGAWNEQFF TGTGCCAGTACTCGTATTAGCGGGGGGGCCTGGAATGAGCAGTTCTTC
TRBD1 TRBJ2-5 TRBV27 NA CASSTRQGAQQETQYF TGTGCCAGCAGTACAAGACAGGGGGCGCAACAAGAGACCCAGTACTTC
TRBD1 TRBJ2-1 TRBV7-3 NA CASSIQGTSYNEQFF TGTGCCAGCAGCATACAGGGGACCTCCTACAATGAGCAGTTCTTC
TRBD1 TRBJ1-5 TRBV6-1 NA CASSGPRTTGYGSNQPQHF TGTGCCAGCAGTGGCCCACGAACGACAGGGTACGGGAGCAATCAGCCCCAGCATTTT